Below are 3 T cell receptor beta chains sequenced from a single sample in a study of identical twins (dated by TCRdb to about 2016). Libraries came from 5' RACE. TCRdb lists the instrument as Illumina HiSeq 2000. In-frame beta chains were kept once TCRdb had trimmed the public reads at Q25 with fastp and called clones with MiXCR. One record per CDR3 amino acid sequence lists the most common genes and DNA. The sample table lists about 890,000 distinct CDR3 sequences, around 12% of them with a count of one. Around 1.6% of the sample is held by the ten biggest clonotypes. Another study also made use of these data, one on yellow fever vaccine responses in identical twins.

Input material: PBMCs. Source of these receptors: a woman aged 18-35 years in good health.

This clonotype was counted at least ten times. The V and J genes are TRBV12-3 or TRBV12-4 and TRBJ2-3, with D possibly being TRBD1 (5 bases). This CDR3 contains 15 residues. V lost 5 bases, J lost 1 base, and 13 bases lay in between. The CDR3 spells CASSPDSVGTDTQYF. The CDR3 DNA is TGTGCCAGCAGTCCCGACAGCGTCGGCACAGATACGCAGTATTTT.

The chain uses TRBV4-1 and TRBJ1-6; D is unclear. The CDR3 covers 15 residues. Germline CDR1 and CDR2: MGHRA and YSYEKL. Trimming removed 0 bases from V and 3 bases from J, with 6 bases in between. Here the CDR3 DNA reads TGCGCCAGCAGCCAAGATACAGTCTATAATTCACCCCTCCACTTT. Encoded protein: CASSQDTVYNSPLHF.

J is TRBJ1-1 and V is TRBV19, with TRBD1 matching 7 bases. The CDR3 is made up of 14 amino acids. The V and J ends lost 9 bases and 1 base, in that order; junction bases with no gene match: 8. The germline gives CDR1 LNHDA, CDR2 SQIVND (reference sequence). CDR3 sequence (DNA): TGTGCCAGCATGTTGACAGGGACGAACACTGAAGCTTTCTTT. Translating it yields CASMLTGTNTEAFF.